The 13 T cell receptor beta chains in this list originate from one sample, sequenced in a study of blood T cell repertoires in COVID-19. Sequencing was performed with immunoSEQ multiplex PCR; in TCRdb, only in-frame clones are kept and a portion is missing. The sample contains 100,000 to 150,000 clones, approximately 91% of which appear only once. Sequences were obtained from peripheral blood. The receptor set was obtained from a woman at least 80 years old with acute or convalescent COVID-19.

The rearrangement links TRBV28 to TRBJ1-1; D gene ambiguous. Germline V CDR1 and CDR2: MDHEN, SYDVKM. Trimming stripped 3 bases from V and 4 bases from J, with 12 bases between. The CDR3 is 14 amino acids. The CDR3 DNA follows: TGTGCCAGCAGTTTTGAGGGCGGGCGCACTGAAGCTTTCTTT. It is translated as CASSFEGGRTEAFF.

The chain uses TRBV4-1 and TRBJ2-3, with 7 bases that match TRBD2. This CDR3 spans 15 amino acids. Trimming took 1 base from V and 3 from J; bases not matched to a gene: 4. CDR1 is MGHRA and CDR2 is YSYEKL in the germline V gene. CDR3 sequence reads: CASSQGSRETDTQYF. Here the CDR3 DNA reads TGCGCCAGCAGCCAAGGGTCGCGGGAGACAGATACGCAGTATTTT.

V and J are TRBV19 and TRBJ2-5, with 12 bases matching TRBD2. Germline V gene lookup returns CDR1 LNHDA and CDR2 SQIVND (reference sequence). This CDR3 is 17 amino acids long. With 1 base clipped from V and 3 bases from J, the junction kept 6 bases outside the gene matches. CDR3 sequence reads: CASSIGIRTSGEETQYF. DNA of the CDR3: TGTGCCAGTAGTATAGGTATCCGGACTAGCGGGGAAGAGACCCAGTACTTC.

The chain links TRBV9 to TRBJ1-1; the match to TRBD1 covers 8 bases. CDR1 is SGDLS, CDR2 YYNGEE, per germline. CDR3 length: 16 amino acids. V lost 4 bases to trimming and J lost 10 bases; unmatched junction nucleotides: 18. CDR3 amino acids: CASSRFPGQEFLGAFF. The CDR3 DNA sequence: TGTGCCAGCAGCAGATTCCCGGGACAGGAATTCCTGGGAGCTTTCTTT. Full variable domain (missing parts from reference TRBV9 and TRBJ1-1): DSGVTQTPKHLITATGQRVTLRCSPRSGDLSVYWYQQSLDQGLQFLIQYYNGEERAKGNILERFSAQQFPDLHSELNLSSLELGDSALYFCASSRFPGQEFLGAFFGQGTRLTVV.

The chain links TRBV21-1 to TRBJ1-2; the table's D call, TRBD1, was not checked against the DNA. TRBV21-1 has pseudogene status. This CDR3 is built from 17 residues. CDR3 in amino acids: CASSKEGQGAEMDGYTF. For the CDR3, the DNA is TGTGCCAGCAGCAAAGAGGGACAGGGGGCTGAAATGGATGGCTACACCTTC.

J is TRBJ1-1 and V is TRBV19; 8 bases agree with TRBD1. This CDR3 comprises 14 residues. V lost 3 bases and J lost 6; bases outside the gene matches: 6. The germline gives CDR1 LNHDA, CDR2 SQIVND (reference sequence). The CDR3 DNA is TGTGCCAGTAGTATCACCCAGGGGGCGGCTGAAGCTTTCTTT. This gives the protein CASSITQGAAEAFF.

The rearrangement joins TRBV2 to TRBJ2-7; 8 bases match TRBD1. The length of the CDR3 is 14 residues. The ends lost 11 bases at V and 3 bases at J; junction bases unmatched: 12. Germline values: CDR1 SNHLY, CDR2 FYNNEI. DNA for the CDR3: TGTGCCTCAGCGGCCGACAGGGGTCGCTACGAGCAGTACTTC. Its translation: CASAADRGRYEQYF.

The V and J genes are TRBV5-1 and TRBJ2-3; 9 bases line up with TRBD1. Trimming cost V 4 bases and J 0 bases; bases outside gene matches: 3. CDR1 is SGHRS, CDR2 YFSETQ, per germline. The CDR3 extends over 15 amino acids. DNA of the CDR3: TGCGCCAGCAGCGTTGGACAGGGGAGCACAGATACGCAGTATTTT. Amino acids: CASSVGQGSTDTQYF.

The chain couples TRBV25-1 to TRBJ1-2; 12 positions match TRBD1. The J segment lost 8 bases and the V segment lost 5 bases, leaving 12 bases of the junction unmatched. Germline V CDR1 and CDR2: MGHDK, SYGVNS. CDR3 length equals 16 residues. The CDR3, as DNA: TGTGCCAGCAGTCAAACTCCGGGACAGGGGGCGGAGGGCTACACCTTC. It specifies CASSQTPGQGAEGYTF.

The chain links TRBV27 to TRBJ2-3, with D unclear. Trimming took 8 bases from V and 10 from J, leaving 7 bases between them. Germline V gives CDR1 MNHEY, CDR2 SMNVEV (reference sequence). CDR3 length: 9 amino acids. Written as DNA, the CDR3 is TGTGCCAGCTCATTTGCGCAGTATTTT. Translating gives CASSFAQYF.

This sequence joins TRBV7-9 and TRBJ1-2; the D gene is possibly TRBD1 (6 bases). The V end lost 4 bases, the J end lost 8 bases, and 14 bases lay between the germline ends. This CDR3 has 13 amino acids. Looked up from germline, CDR1 is SEHNR and CDR2 is FQNEAQ (reference sequence). The CDR3 is CASSWSSGEGYTF. In DNA, the CDR3 is TGTGCCAGCAGCTGGTCGTCAGGGGAGGGCTACACCTTC. The full variable domain, rest sourced from reference TRBV7-9 and TRBJ1-2, is DTGVSQNPRHKITKRGQNVTFRCDPISEHNRLYWYRQTLGQGPEFLTYFQNEAQLEKSRLLSDRFSAERPKGSFSTLEIQRTEQGDSAMYLCASSWSSGEGYTFGSGTRLTVV.

This chain uses TRBV7-2 with TRBJ2-2; TRBD1 matches at 7 bases. Germline CDR1 and CDR2: SGHTA and FQGNSA. Unmatched junction bases numbered 6, after V lost 5 bases and J lost 3 bases. The CDR3 is made up of 15 amino acids. This CDR3 is CASSQGQIYTGELFF. CDR3 in DNA: TGTGCCAGCAGCCAGGGACAGATCTACACCGGGGAGCTGTTTTTT.

The J gene is TRBJ2-5, the V gene TRBV5-4; 13 bases map to TRBD2. Trimming cost V 4 bases and J 0 bases; bases outside gene matches: 3. CDR3 size: 16 residues. Germline CDR1 and CDR2: SGHNT and YYREEE (reference sequence). The CDR3 DNA follows: TGTGCCAGCAGCATCGGGACTAGCGGGAACCAAGAGACCCAGTACTTC. Translation: CASSIGTSGNQETQYF.